The clone carrying this T cell receptor (beta chain) was recorded once. A much larger clone lies one base from this, so it may be a read error. Germline CDR1 and CDR2: MNHEY and SMNVEV (reference sequence). V dropped 8 bases and J dropped 5; count of bases not matched to a gene: 12. The CDR3 runs to 15 residues. Using RNA template, CDR3s of TCR alpha and beta were amplified with iRepertoire arm-PCR. TCRdb used MiXCR to reprocess the multiplex PCR reads, holding one entry per CDR3 protein. The data hold some 130,000 distinct CDR3 sequences, with approximately 26% observed a single time. The data were taken from a study of glioma-infiltrating T cells.

The sample was glioma tissue, nonneoplastic brain tissue, or PBMCs (not recorded which). The rearrangement joins TRBV27 to TRBJ1-3, with TRBD1 identical over 7 bases. This sequence was found in a human donor with low-grade glioma or glioblastoma, undergoing nonglioma brain surgery, or in good health (not recorded which). The CDR3 spells CASGLKQGRRNTIYF. The CDR3 DNA reads as TGTGCCAGCGGACTCAAACAGGGGAGGCGAAACACCATATATTTT.